A single count supports the clone carrying this T cell receptor beta chain. Per the authors' pipeline: How many nucleated cells were present was estimated from reference gene primer amplification. The protocol was immunoSEQ multiplex PCR, while the TCRdb copy is restricted to in-frame clones and leaves out a portion. The D gene and trimming were derived from the DNA, and the V and J assignments and clone size from that table. The table shows over 400,000 clones, with just over 85% occurring only once. This record comes from a study of blood T cell repertoires in COVID-19. Turning to the study itself: Spain, Italy and the United States supplied samples that represented acute and convalescent COVID-19. T cells, B-cell-depleted T cells, or PBMCs provided the cDNA or gDNA that served as material.

V lost 4 bases and J 7 bases, leaving 14 bases between the germline ends. This CDR3 is 14 amino acids long. CDR1 and CDR2 (germline): SNHLY, FYNNEI. The receptor was isolated from a woman aged 30 to 39 with active or convalescent COVID-19. This chain joins TRBV2 and TRBJ1-5; tentatively, D is TRBD1 (5 bases). Sequencing used peripheral blood. In DNA form, the CDR3 reads TGTGCCAGCAGTGCTCTAAGCGGGGACCAGCCCCAGCATTTT. This translates into CASSALSGDQPQHF.